This T cell receptor beta chain was retrieved from a study of blood T cells in healthy people across ages. Comments on this clonotype: As yet, its antigen is unknown.

Trimming removed 6 bases at V and 1 base at J, with 18 bases between. Looked up from germline, CDR1 is MNHNS and CDR2 is SASEGT. This CDR3 spans 16 amino acids. A sample-barcoded 5' primer and a J-beta primer mix were used in a second PCR of roughly 7 to 12 cycles. The template-switch adaptor, which had 12 random nucleotides, put a tag on each cDNA molecule. Via MiXCR, TCRdb re-called the 5' RACE reads, giving one row per CDR3 protein. The sample includes 1.5 million to 2 million distinct CDR3 sequences, approximately 30% of them seen just once. Study-wide results and limits: TCR beta diversity, measured per million T cells, fell in a roughly linear way with age. Possibly, changes in expanded clonotypes were confounded because donor CMV status was unknown. The long-lived group displayed more naive CD4+ cells, plus higher diversity, than the aged donors did.

This chain joins TRBV6-1 and TRBJ1-1, with a tentative D call TRBD1 (6 bases). Sequenced: blood. The receptor comes from a woman in her twenties or thirties in good health. In DNA form, the CDR3 reads TGTGCCAGCAGCCTTACCACAGGGAACAGGAACACTGAAGCTTTCTTT. Translated: CASSLTTGNRNTEAFF.